This T cell receptor beta chain derives from a study of blood T cells in healthy people across ages. Study overall: Using template switching, researchers captured about one barcoded beta molecule for each two T cells.

With a J-beta primer mix and a sample-barcoded 5' primer, a second PCR ran roughly 7 to 11 cycles. One entry per CDR3 protein results from TCRdb running MiXCR on the 5' RACE reads. The data contain about 640,000 distinct CDR3 sequences, around three fifths of them singletons. This clonotype was seen a few times. PBMCs, at least 7 million per sample, were isolated. Material: blood. The receptor was isolated from a man aged 55 to 70 in good health.

The CDR3 coding sequence is TGCGCCAGCAGTTCGGAGGCCCTAAGTGGGGCCAACGTCCTGACTTTC. As protein: CASSSEALSGANVLTF. The J gene is TRBJ2-6, the V gene TRBV10-2; D may be TRBD2 (5 bases). The CDR3 is 16 amino acids. V lost 5 bases and J 3 bases, leaving 14 bases between the germline ends. The germline V gene has CDR1 WSHSY and CDR2 SAAADI.